The source of this TCR beta chain is a study of blood T cell repertoires in COVID-19. As processed by the authors: Quantification of nucleated cells was approximated via reference gene primer amplification. Assay used: immunoSEQ multiplex PCR; TCRdb lists only in-frame clones, some missing. The D gene and trimming were derived from the DNA, and the V and J assignments and clone size from that table. In the table there are about 190,000 clones, 88% of which are singletons. Looked up from germline, CDR1 is MNHEY and CDR2 is SVGAGI. Trimming took 4 bases from V and 2 from J; bases not matched to a gene: 5. The CDR3 spans 15 residues.

The clonotype comes from a man aged 40-49 years with active or convalescent COVID-19. This chain links TRBV6-5 with TRBJ2-3; 8 bases match TRBD2. What was sequenced was peripheral blood. The CDR3 DNA is TGTGCCAGCAGTTTAATAGCGGGGAACACAGATACGCAGTATTTT. Translating it yields CASSLIAGNTDTQYF.